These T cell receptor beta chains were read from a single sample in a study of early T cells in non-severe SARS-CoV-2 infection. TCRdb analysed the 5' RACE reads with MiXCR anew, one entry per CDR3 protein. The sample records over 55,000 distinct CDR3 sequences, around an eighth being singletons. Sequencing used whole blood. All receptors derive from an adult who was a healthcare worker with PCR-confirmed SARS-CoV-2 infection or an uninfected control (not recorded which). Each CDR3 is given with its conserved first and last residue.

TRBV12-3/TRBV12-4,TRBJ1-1,CASSPTGNTEAFF
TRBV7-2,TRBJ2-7,CASSTPGVDYEQYF
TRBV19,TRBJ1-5,CASSIQGERQPQHF
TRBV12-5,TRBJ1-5,CASAIRQGGDQPQHF
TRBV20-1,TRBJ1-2,CSARHREGGGYTF
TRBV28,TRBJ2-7,CASRQAYEQYF
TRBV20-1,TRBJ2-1,CSARDIGGISANEQFF
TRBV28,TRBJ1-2,CASSITGGEVYHGYTF
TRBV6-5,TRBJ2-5,CASSYHRRGETQYF
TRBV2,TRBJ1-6,CASKGGTTSSMNSPLHF
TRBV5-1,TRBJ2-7,CASSLVGYDEQYF
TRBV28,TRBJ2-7,CASRNRGPYEQYF
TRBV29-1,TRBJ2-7,CSVDGKTGEQYF
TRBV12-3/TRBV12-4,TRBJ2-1,CASTPPRAGAWVYEQFF
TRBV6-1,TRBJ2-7,CASIRGPQMHEQYF
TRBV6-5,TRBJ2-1,CASSATSGTYNEQFF
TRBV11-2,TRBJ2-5,CASSLTFQETQYF